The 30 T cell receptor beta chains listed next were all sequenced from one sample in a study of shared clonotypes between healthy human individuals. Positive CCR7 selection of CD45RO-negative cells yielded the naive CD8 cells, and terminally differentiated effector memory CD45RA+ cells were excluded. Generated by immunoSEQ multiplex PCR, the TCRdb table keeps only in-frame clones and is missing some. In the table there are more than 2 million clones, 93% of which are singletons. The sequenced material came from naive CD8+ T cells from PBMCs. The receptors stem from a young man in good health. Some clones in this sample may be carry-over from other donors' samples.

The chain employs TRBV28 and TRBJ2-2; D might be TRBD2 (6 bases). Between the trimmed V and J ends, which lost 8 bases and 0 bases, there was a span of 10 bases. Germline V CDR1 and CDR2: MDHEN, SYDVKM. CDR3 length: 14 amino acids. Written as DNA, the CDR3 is TGTGCCAGCGGGAGGCTCGCGAACACCGGGGAGCTGTTTTTT. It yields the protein CASGRLANTGELFF. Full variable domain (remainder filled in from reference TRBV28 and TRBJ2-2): DVKVTQSSRYLVKRTGEKVFLECVQDMDHENMFWYRQDPGLGLRLIYFSYDVKMKEKGDIPEGYSVSREKKERFSLILESASTNQTSMYLCASGRLANTGELFFGEGSRLTVL.

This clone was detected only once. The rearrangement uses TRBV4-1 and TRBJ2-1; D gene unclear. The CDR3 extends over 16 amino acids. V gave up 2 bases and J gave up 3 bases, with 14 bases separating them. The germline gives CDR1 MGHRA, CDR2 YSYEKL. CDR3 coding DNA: TGCGCCAGCAGCCAAAGGACCGCAGAGCGCTACAATGAGCAGTTCTTC. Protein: CASSQRTAERYNEQFF.

The CDR3 DNA is TGCGCCAGCAGCCTTCGGACAGCTATGAACACTGAAGCTTTCTTT. It specifies CASSLRTAMNTEAFF. J is TRBJ1-1 and V is TRBV23-1, with D perhaps TRBD1 (6 bases). TRBV23-1 belongs to the ORF category, with a function that is uncertain. The CDR3 has 15 residues. The germline V and J ends were trimmed by 6 bases and 0 bases, with 14 bases remaining between them.

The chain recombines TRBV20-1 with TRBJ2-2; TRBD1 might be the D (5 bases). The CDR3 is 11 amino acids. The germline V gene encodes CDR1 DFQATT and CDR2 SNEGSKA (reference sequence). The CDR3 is CGAGGTGELFF. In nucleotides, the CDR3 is TGCGGGGCCGGTGGCACCGGGGAGCTGTTTTTT.

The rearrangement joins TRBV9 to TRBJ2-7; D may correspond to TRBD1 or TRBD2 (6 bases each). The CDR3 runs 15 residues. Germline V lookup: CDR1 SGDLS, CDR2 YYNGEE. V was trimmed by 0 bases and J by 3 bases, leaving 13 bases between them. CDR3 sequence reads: CASSVGGATHYEQYF. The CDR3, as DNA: TGTGCCAGCAGCGTAGGGGGGGCGACCCACTACGAGCAGTACTTC. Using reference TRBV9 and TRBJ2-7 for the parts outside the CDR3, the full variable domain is DSGVTQTPKHLITATGQRVTLRCSPRSGDLSVYWYQQSLDQGLQFLIQYYNGEERAKGNILERFSAQQFPDLHSELNLSSLELGDSALYFCASSVGGATHYEQYFGPGTRLTVT.

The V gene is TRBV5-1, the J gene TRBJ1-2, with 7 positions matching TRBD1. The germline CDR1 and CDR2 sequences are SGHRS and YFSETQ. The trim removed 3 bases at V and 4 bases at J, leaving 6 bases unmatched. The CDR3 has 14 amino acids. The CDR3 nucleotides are TGCGCCAGCAGCTGGACCGGGACAGCCTATGGCTACACCTTC. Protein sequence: CASSWTGTAYGYTF. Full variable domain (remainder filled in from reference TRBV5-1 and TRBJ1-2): KAGVTQTPRYLIKTRGQQVTLSCSPISGHRSVSWYQQTPGQGLQFLFEYFSETQRNKGNFPGRFSGRQFSNSRSEMNVSTLELGDSALYLCASSWTGTAYGYTFGSGTRLTVV.

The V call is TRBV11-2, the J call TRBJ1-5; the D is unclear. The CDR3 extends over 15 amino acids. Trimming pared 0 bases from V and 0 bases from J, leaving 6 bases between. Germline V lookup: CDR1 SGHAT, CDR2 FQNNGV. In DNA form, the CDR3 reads TGTGCCAGCAGCTTAGAAGGGAATAGCAATCAGCCCCAGCATTTT. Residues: CASSLEGNSNQPQHF.

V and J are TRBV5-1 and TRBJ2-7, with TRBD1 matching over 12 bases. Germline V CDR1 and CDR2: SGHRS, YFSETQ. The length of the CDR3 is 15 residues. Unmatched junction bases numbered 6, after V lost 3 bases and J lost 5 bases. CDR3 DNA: TGCGCCAGCAGCTGGACCGGGACAGGGGGCCACGAGCAGTACTTC. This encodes CASSWTGTGGHEQYF.

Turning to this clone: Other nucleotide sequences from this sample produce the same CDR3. CDR3 in amino acids: CASSLVDRAYEQYF. CDR3 DNA sequence: TGTGCCAGCAGCTTAGTTGATCGGGCTTACGAGCAGTACTTC. V is TRBV7-9 and J is TRBJ2-7, with D uncertain. Trimming removed 1 base from V and 4 bases from J, with 11 bases in between. The CDR3 sequence is 14 residues long. Germline V gives CDR1 SEHNR, CDR2 FQNEAQ (reference sequence).

This CDR3 is CASRGRERWTGELFF. Written as DNA, the CDR3 is TGTGCCAGCAGAGGGAGAGAGAGGTGGACCGGGGAGCTGTTTTTT. The V call is TRBV7-2, the J call TRBJ2-2, with D perhaps TRBD2 (5 bases). Germline V gene sequence: CDR1 SGHTA, CDR2 FQGNSA. The length of the CDR3 is 15 residues. Trimming cost V 6 bases and J 5 bases, with 16 bases left between them.

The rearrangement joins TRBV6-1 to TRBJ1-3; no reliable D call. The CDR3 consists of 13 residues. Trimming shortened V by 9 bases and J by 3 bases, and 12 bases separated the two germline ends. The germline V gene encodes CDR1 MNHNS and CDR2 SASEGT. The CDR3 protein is CASPTRGGNTIYF. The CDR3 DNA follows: TGTGCCAGTCCGACAAGAGGTGGAAACACCATATATTTT.

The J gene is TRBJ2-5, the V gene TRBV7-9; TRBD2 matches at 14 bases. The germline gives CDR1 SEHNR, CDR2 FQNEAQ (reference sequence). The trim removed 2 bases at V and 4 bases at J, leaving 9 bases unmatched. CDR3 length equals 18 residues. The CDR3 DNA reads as TGTGCCAGCAGCTTAATGGGACTAGCGGGAGCATTTGGAGAGACCCAGTACTTC. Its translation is CASSLMGLAGAFGETQYF.

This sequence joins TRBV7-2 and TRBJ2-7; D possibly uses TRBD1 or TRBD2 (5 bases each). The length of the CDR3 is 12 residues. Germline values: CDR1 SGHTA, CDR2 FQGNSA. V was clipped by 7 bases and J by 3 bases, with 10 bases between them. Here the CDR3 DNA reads TGTGCCAGCACCTCGAGGGGCTACGAGCAGTACTTC. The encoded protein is CASTSRGYEQYF.

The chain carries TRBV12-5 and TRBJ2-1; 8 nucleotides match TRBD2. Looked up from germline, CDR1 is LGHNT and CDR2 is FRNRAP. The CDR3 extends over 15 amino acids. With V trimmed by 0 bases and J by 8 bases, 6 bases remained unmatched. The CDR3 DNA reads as TGTGCTAGTGGTTTGGTAAGCGGGAGTAAGTATGAGCAGTTCTTC. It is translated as CASGLVSGSKYEQFF.

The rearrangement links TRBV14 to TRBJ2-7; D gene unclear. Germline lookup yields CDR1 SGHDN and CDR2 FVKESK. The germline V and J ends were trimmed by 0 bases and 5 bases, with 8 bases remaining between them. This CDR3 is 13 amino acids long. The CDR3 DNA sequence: TGTGCCAGCAGCCAAGACCCAATAGACGAGCAGTACTTC. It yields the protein CASSQDPIDEQYF.

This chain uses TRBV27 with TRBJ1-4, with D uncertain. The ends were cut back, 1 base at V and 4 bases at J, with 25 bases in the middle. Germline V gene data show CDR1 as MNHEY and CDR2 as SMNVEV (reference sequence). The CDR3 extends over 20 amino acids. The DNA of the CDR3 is TGTGCCAGCAGTTTATATCCGGGCCTAGACTCCAACCCCTATAATGAAAAACTGTTTTTT. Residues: CASSLYPGLDSNPYNEKLFF.

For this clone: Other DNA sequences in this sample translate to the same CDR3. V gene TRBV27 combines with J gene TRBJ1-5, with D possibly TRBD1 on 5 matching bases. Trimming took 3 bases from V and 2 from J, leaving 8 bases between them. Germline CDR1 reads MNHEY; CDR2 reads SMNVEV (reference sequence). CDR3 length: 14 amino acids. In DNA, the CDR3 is TGTGCCAGCAGTTTTCAGGGCGGCAATCAGCCCCAGCATTTT. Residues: CASSFQGGNQPQHF.

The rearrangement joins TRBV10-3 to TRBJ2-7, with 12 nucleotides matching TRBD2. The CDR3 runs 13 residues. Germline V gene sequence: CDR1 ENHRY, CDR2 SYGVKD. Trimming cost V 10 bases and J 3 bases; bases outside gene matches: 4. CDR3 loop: CATRLAGDYEQYF. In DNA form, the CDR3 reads TGTGCCACGAGACTAGCGGGAGACTACGAGCAGTACTTC.

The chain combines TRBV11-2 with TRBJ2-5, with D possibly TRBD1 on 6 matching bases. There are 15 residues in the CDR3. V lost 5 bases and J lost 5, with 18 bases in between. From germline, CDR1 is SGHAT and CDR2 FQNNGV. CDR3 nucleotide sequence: TGTGCCAGCAGCCTTGGGGGACATCAGGGGGAGACCCAGTACTTC. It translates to CASSLGGHQGETQYF.

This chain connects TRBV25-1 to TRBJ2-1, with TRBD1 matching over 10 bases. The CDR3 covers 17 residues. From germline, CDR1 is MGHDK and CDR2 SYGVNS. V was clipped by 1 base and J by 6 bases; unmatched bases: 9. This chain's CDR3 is CASSEWGTGAQGNEQFF. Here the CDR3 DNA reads TGTGCCAGCAGTGAATGGGGGACAGGGGCCCAAGGCAATGAGCAGTTCTTC.

The CDR3 spells CASSWPGGGTDTQYF. The CDR3 bases are TGTGCCAGCAGTTGGCCGGGTGGGGGCACAGATACGCAGTATTTT. The gene calls are TRBV2 and TRBJ2-3, with D uncertain. Germline V gene lookup returns CDR1 SNHLY and CDR2 FYNNEI. V lost 5 bases, J lost 1 base, and 13 bases lay in between. There are 15 residues in the CDR3. Complete variable domain (other parts from reference TRBV2 and TRBJ2-3): EPEVTQTPSHQVTQMGQEVILRCVPISNHLYFYWYRQILGQKVEFLVSFYNNEISEKSEIFDDQFSVERPDGSNFTLKIRSTKLEDSAMYFCASSWPGGGTDTQYFGPGTRLTVL.

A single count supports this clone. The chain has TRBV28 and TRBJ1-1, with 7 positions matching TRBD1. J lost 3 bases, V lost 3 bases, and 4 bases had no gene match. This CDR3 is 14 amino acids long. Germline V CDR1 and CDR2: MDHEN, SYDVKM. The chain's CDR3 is CASSFQRGHTEAFF. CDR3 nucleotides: TGTGCCAGCAGTTTCCAGAGGGGGCACACTGAAGCTTTCTTT.

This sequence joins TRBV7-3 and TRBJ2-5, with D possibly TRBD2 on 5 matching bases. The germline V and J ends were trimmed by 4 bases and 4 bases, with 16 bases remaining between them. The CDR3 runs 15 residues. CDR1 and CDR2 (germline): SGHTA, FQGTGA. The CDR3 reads CASSSSGDPGETQYF. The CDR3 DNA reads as TGTGCCAGCAGCTCGAGCGGTGATCCAGGAGAGACCCAGTACTTC.

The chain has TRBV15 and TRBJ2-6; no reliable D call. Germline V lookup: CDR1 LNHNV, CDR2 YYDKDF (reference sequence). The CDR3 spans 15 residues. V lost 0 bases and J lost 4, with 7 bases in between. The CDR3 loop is CATSREVAGANVLTF. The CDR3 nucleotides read TGTGCCACCAGCAGAGAGGTGGCGGGGGCCAACGTCCTGACTTTC.

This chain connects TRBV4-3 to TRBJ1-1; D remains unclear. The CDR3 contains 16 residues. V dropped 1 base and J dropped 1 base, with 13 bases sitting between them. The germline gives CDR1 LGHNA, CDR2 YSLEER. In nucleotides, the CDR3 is TGCGCCAGCAGCCAAGCATTCGGGGTCGGGAACACTGAAGCTTTCTTT. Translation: CASSQAFGVGNTEAFF.

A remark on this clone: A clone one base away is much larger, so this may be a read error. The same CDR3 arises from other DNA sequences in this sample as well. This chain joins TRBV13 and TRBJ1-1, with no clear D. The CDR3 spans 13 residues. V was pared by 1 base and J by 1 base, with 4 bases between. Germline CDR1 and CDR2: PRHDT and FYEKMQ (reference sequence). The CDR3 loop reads CASSLAGNTEAFF. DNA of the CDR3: TGTGCCAGCAGCTTAGCAGGGAACACTGAAGCTTTCTTT.

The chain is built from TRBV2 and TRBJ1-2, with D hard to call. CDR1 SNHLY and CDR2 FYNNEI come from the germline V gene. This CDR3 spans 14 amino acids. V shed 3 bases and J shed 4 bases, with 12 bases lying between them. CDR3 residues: CASSDSITAYGYTF. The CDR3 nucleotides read TGTGCCAGCAGTGACTCCATAACCGCCTATGGCTACACCTTC.

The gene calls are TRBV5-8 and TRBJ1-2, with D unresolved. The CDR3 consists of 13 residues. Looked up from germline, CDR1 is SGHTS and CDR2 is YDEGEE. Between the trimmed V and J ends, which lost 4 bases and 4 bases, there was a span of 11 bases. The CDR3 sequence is CASSSVNLYGYTF. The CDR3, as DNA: TGTGCCAGCAGCAGTGTGAATCTCTATGGCTACACCTTC.

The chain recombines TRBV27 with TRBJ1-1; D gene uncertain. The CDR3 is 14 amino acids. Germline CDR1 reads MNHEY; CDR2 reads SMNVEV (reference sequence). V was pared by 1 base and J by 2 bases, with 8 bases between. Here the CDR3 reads CASSLYPENTEAFF. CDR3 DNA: TGTGCCAGCAGTTTATATCCGGAAAACACTGAAGCTTTCTTT.

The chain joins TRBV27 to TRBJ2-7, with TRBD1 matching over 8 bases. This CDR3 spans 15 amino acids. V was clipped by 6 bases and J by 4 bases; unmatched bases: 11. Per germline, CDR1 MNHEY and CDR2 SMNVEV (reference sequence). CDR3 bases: TGTGCCAGCAGGGGCGATGGGACAGGCACTTACGAGCAGTACTTC. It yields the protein CASRGDGTGTYEQYF.